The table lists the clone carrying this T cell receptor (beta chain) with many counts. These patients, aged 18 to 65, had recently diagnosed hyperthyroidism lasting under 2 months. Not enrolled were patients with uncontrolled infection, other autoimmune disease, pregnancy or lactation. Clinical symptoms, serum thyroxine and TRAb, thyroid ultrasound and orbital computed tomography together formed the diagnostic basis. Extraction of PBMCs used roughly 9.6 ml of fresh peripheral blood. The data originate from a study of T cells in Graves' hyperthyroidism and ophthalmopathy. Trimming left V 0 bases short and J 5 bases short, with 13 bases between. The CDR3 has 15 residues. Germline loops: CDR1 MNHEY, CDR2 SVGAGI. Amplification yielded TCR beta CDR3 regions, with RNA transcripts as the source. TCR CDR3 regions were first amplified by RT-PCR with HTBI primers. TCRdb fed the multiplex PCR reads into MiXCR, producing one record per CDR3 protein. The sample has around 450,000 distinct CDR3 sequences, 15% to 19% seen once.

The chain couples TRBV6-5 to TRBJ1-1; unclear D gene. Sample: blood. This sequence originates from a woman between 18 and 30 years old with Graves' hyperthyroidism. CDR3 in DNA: TGTGCCAGCAGTTACTCGGGCGCCCCTGGGACTGAAGCTTTCTTT. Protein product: CASSYSGAPGTEAFF.